This record concerns one T cell receptor (beta chain) sequence. This sample was included in a study of cytomegalovirus exposure and HLA in healthy donors. With 60 Vbeta and 13 Jbeta primers, the PCR was carried out. Assay used: immunoSEQ multiplex PCR; TCRdb lists only in-frame clones, some missing. This table holds roughly 110,000 clones, roughly 73% found once. The ends were cut back, 0 bases at V and 0 bases at J, with 9 bases in the middle. This CDR3 has 15 amino acids. Germline CDR1 LNHNV, CDR2 YYDKDF (reference sequence). The sequence was obtained from a man between 35 and 55 years old in good health and CMV-seronegative. The chain joins TRBV15 to TRBJ2-7; D is undetermined. Sample: PBMCs. In DNA, the CDR3 is TGTGCCACCAGCAGAGATCGTGGCAGCTCCTACGAGCAGTACTTC. It codes for CATSRDRGSSYEQYF. The entire variable domain, with the rest obtained from reference TRBV15 and TRBJ2-7, is as follows: DAMVIQNPRYQVTQFGKPVTLSCSQTLNHNVMYWYQQKSSQAPKLLFHYYDKDFNNEADTPDNFQSRRPNTSFCFLDIRSPGLGDTAMYLCATSRDRGSSYEQYFGPGTRLTVT.